This TCR beta chain was observed in a study of cytomegalovirus exposure and HLA in healthy donors. At the level of the study: Of 300 to 500 genotyped donors, approximately 80% clustered with self-reported Caucasian donors.

The PCR was carried out with 60 Vbeta primers and 13 Jbeta primers. Libraries were prepared by immunoSEQ multiplex PCR; TCRdb keeps only in-frame clonotypes and omits some of them. The table shows about 150,000 clones, with over 60% occurring only once. Study-wide findings and caveats: Reported results showed that the classifier diagnosed cytomegalovirus status with high specificity and sensitivity.

Donors consisted of healthy bone marrow donors. Per the germline V gene, CDR1 is MDHEN and CDR2 is SYDVKM. The CDR3 is 15 amino acids. V was pared by 6 bases and J by 0 bases, with 15 bases between. With respect to this clone: Its antigen is not known.

Sequencing was performed on PBMCs. The chain links TRBV28 to TRBJ2-7; a possible D gene is TRBD2 (5 bases). This TCR derives from a man aged 35 to 55 in good health and CMV-seropositive. The DNA for the CDR3 is TGTGCCAGCAGCGACCTACTAAGCGGCTCCTACGAGCAGTACTTC. Translating gives CASSDLLSGSYEQYF.